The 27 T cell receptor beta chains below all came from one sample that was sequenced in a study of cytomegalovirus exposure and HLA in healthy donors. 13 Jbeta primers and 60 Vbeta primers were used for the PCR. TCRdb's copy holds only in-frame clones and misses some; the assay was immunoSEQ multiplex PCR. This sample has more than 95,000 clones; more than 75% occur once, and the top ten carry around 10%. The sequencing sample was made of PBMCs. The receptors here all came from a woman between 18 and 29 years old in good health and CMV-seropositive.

CDR3 nucleotide sequence: TGTGCCAGCAGGTCGACAGACAACACTGAAGCTTTCTTT. Its translation is CASRSTDNTEAFF. This rearrangement joins TRBV2 to TRBJ1-1; the D gene is possibly TRBD1 (5 bases). CDR1 and CDR2 from the germline V gene are SNHLY and FYNNEI. Trimming shortened V by 6 bases and J by 2 bases, and 10 bases separated the two germline ends. This CDR3 comprises 13 residues.

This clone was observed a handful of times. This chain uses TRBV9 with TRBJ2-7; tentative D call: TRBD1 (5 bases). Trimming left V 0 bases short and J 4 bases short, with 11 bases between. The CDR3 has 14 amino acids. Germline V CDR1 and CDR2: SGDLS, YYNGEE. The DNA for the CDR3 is TGTGCCAGCAGCGTAGGCCAGGGCCGATACGAGCAGTACTTC. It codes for CASSVGQGRYEQYF.

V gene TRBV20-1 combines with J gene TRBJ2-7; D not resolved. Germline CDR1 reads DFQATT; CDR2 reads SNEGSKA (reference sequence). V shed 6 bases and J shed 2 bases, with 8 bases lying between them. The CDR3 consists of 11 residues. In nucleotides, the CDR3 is TGCAGTGCGGGCAGTACCTACGAGCAGTACTTC. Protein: CSAGSTYEQYF.

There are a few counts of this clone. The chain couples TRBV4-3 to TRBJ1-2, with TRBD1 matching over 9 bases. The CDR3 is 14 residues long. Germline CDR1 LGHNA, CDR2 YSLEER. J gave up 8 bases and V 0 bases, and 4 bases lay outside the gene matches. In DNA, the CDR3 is TGCGCCAGCAGCCAAGACGGACAGGGGTCCGGCTACACCTTC. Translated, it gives CASSQDGQGSGYTF.

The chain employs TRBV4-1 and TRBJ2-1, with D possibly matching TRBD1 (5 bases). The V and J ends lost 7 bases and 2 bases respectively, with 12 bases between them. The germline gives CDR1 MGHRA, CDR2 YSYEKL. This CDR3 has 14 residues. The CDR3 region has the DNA TGCGCCAGCAATCAGGGTCCCCCCTACAATGAGCAGTTCTTC. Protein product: CASNQGPPYNEQFF.

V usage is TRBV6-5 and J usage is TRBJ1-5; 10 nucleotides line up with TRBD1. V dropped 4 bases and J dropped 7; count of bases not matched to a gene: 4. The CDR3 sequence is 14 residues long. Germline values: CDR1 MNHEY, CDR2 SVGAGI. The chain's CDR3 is CASSWTGGAQPQHF. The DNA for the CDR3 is TGTGCCAGCAGTTGGACAGGGGGAGCCCAGCCCCAGCATTTT.

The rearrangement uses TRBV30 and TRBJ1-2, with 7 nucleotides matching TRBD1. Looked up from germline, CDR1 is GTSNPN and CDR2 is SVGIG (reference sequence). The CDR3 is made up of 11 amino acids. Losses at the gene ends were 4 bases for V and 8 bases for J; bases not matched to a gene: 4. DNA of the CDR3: TGTGCCTGGAAGGGGGCGTGGGGCTACACCTTC. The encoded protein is CAWKGAWGYTF.

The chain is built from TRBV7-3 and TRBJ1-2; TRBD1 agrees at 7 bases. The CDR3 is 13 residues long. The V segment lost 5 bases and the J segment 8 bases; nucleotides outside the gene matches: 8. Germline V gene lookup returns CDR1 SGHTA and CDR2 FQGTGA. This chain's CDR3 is CASSRDRREGYTF. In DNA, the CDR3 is TGTGCCAGCAGCCGGGACAGACGAGAGGGCTACACCTTC.

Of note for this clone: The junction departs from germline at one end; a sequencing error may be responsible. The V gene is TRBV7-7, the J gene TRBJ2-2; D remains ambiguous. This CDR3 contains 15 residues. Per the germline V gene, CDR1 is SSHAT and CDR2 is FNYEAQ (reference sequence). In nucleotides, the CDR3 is TGTGCTAGCAGCTTAGGGCCGACGAACACCGGGGAGCTGTTTTTT. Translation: CASSLGPTNTGELFF.

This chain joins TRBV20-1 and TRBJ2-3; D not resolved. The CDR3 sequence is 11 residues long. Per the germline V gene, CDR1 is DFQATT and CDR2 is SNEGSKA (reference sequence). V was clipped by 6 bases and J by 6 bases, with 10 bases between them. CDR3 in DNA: TGCAGTGCGGAAGCGAGCGATACGCAGTATTTT. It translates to CSAEASDTQYF.

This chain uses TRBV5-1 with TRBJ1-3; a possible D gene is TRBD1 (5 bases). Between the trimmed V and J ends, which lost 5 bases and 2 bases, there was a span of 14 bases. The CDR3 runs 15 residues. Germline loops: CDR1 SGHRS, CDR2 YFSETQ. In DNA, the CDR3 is TGCGCCAGCAGACCTGCAGGGAAAGCTGGAAACACCATATATTTT. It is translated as CASRPAGKAGNTIYF. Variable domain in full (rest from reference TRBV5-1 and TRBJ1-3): KAGVTQTPRYLIKTRGQQVTLSCSPISGHRSVSWYQQTPGQGLQFLFEYFSETQRNKGNFPGRFSGRQFSNSRSEMNVSTLELGDSALYLCASRPAGKAGNTIYFGEGSWLTVV.

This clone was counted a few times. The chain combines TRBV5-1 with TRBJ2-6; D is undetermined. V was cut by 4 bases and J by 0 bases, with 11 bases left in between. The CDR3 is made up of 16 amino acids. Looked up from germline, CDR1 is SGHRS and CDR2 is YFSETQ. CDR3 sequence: CASSLTPASGANVLTF. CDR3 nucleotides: TGCGCCAGCAGCCTAACCCCCGCCTCTGGGGCCAACGTCCTGACTTTC.

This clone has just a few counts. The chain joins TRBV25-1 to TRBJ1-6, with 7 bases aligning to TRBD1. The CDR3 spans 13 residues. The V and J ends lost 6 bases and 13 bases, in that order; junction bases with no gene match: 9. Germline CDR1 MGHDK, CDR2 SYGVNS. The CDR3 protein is CASRGQSASPLHF. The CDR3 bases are TGTGCCAGCAGGGGACAGTCCGCTTCCCCCCTCCACTTT.

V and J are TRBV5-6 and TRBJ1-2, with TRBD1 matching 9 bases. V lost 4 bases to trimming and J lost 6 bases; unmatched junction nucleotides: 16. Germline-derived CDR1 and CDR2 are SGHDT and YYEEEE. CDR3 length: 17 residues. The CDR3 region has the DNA TGTGCCAGCAGCCGGCCGGGGGGGACAGGGCCTTTGCATGGCTACACCTTC. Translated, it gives CASSRPGGTGPLHGYTF.

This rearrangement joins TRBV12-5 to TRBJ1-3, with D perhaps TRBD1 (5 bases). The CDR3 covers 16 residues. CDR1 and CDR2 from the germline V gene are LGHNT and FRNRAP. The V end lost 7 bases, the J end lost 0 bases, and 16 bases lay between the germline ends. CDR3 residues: CASDRREQDSGNTIYF. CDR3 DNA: TGTGCTAGTGACCGCAGGGAACAAGACTCTGGAAACACCATATATTTT.

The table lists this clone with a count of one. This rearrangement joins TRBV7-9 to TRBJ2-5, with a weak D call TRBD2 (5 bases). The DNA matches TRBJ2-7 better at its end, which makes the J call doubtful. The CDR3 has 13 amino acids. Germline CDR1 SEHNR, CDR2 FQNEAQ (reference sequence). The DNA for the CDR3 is TGTGCCAGCAGCTTAGCGGGAGATTACGAGCAGTACTTC. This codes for CASSLAGDYEQYF.

Written as DNA, the CDR3 is TGTGCCAGCAGGCTGGCGGGGGGATCCTATAATTCACCCCTCCACTTT. It is translated as CASRLAGGSYNSPLHF. J is TRBJ1-6 and V is TRBV2; D may be TRBD1 (5 bases). V was cut by 6 bases and J by 1 base, with 13 bases left in between. From germline, CDR1 is SNHLY and CDR2 FYNNEI. CDR3 length: 16 amino acids. Full variable domain (missing parts from reference TRBV2 and TRBJ1-6): EPEVTQTPSHQVTQMGQEVILRCVPISNHLYFYWYRQILGQKVEFLVSFYNNEISEKSEIFDDQFSVERPDGSNFTLKIRSTKLEDSAMYFCASRLAGGSYNSPLHFGNGTRLTVT.

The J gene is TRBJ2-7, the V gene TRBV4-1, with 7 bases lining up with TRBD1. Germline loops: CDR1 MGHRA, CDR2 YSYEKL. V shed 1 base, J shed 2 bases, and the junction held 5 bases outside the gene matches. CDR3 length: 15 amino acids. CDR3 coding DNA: TGCGCCAGCAGCCAAGGGCAGGGGGTCCCCTACGAGCAGTACTTC. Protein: CASSQGQGVPYEQYF.

The CDR3 loop is CASSSFGLADNEQFF. The CDR3 DNA follows: TGTGCCAGCAGCTCCTTCGGACTAGCGGACAATGAGCAGTTCTTC. The chain uses TRBV7-3 and TRBJ2-1, with 10 bases aligning to TRBD2. The CDR3 runs 15 residues. V trimming: 4 bases; J trimming: 5 bases; junction bases outside the gene matches: 5. Germline CDR1 is SGHTA and CDR2 is FQGTGA.

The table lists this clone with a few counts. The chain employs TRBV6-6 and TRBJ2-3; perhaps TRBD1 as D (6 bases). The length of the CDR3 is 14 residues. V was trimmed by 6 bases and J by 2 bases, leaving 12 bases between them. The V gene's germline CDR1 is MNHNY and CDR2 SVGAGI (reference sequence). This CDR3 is CASRKGQNTDTQYF. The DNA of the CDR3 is TGTGCCAGCAGAAAGGGACAAAACACAGATACGCAGTATTTT.

The CDR3 region is CASRAFTGGAEAFF. The CDR3 DNA is TGTGCCAGCAGAGCCTTCACAGGGGGCGCTGAAGCTTTCTTT. This chain joins TRBV2 and TRBJ1-1; 9 bases line up with TRBD1. CDR3 length equals 14 residues. The germline V gene encodes CDR1 SNHLY and CDR2 FYNNEI. Germline trimming cut 6 bases from V and 6 bases from J; bases unmatched to any gene: 8. Looking up the rest from reference TRBV2 and TRBJ1-1 gives the full variable domain: EPEVTQTPSHQVTQMGQEVILRCVPISNHLYFYWYRQILGQKVEFLVSFYNNEISEKSEIFDDQFSVERPDGSNFTLKIRSTKLEDSAMYFCASRAFTGGAEAFFGQGTRLTVV.

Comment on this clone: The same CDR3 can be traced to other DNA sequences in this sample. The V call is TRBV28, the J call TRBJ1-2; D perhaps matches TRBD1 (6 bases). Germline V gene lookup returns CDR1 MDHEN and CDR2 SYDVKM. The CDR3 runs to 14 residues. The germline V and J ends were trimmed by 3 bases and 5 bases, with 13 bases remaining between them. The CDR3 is CASSFQGIGYGYTF. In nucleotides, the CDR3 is TGTGCCAGCAGTTTTCAGGGGATCGGTTATGGCTACACCTTC.

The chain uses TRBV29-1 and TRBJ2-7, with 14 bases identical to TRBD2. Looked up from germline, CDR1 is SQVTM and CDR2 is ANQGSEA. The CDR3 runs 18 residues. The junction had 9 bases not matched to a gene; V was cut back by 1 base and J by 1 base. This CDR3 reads CSVEGGPGLAGESYEQYF. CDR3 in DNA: TGCAGCGTTGAAGGGGGCCCGGGACTAGCGGGGGAGTCCTACGAGCAGTACTTC.

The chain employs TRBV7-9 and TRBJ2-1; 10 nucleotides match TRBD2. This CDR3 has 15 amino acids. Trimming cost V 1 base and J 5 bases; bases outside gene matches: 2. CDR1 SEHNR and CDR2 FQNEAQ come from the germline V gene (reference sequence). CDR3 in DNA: TGTGCCAGCAGCTTAGTAGCGGGGGGCAACAATGAGCAGTTCTTC. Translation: CASSLVAGGNNEQFF.

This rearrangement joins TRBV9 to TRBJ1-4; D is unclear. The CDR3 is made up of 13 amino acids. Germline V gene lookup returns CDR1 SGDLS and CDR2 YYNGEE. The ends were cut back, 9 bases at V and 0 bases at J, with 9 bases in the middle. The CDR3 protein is CANSPATNEKLFF. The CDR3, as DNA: TGTGCCAACAGTCCCGCAACTAATGAAAAACTGTTTTTT.

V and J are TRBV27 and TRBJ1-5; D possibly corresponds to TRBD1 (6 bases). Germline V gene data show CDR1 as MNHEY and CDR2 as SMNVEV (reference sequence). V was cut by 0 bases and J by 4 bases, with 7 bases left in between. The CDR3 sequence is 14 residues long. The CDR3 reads CASSLSQGNQPQHF. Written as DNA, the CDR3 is TGTGCCAGCAGTTTATCGCAGGGGAATCAGCCCCAGCATTTT.

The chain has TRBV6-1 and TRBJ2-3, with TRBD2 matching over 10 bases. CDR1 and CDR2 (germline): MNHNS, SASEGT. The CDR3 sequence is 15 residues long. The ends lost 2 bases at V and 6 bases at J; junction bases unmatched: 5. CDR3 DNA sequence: TGTGCCAGCAGTGAATGGACTAGCGGTGATGATACGCAGTATTTT. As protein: CASSEWTSGDDTQYF.